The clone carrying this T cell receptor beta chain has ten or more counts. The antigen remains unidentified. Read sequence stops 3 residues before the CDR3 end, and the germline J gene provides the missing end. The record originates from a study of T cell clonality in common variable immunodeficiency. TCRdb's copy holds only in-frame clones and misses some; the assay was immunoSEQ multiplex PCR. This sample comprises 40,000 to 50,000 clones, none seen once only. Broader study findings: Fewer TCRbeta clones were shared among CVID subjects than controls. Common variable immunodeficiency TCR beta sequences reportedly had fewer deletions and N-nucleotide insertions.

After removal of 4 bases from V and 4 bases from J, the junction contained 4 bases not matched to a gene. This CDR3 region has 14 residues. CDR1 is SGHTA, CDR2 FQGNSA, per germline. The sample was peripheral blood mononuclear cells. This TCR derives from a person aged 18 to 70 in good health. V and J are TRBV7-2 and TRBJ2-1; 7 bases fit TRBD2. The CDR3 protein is CASSSLAKYNEQFF. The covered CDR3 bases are TGTGCCAGCAGCTCACTAGCGAAATACAATGAG.